The rows below give T cell receptor beta chains drawn from one sample of a study of T cell changes during pregnancy in multiple sclerosis. The data were produced by immunoSEQ multiplex PCR, yet TCRdb's version contains in-frame clones alone and is incomplete. The sample lists approximately 36,000 clones, roughly 93% occurring once. The material sequenced was CD4+ T cells from peripheral blood mononuclear cells, taken in the first trimester of pregnancy. Receptors were obtained from a female donor with multiple sclerosis, enrolled in a pregnancy study. Both conserved end residues are part of each CDR3. D genes are given only for firm matches. Clone sizes are given selectively: once, few, many, or a class where the clone is expanded.

>TRBD2|-|TRBJ2-2|TRBV28
CASSFSGRASTGELFF
TGTGCCAGCAGTTTTAGCGGGAGGGCAAGCACCGGGGAGCTGTTTTTT
>TRBD1|-|TRBJ1-5|TRBV9
CASSLTGGLEPQHF
TGTGCCAGCAGCCTAACAGGGGGTTTAGAGCCCCAGCATTTT
>TRBD1|once|TRBJ2-7|TRBV18
CASSPRDRSSYEQYF
TGTGCCAGCTCACCCAGGGACAGGAGCTCCTACGAGCAGTACTTC
>TRBD1|once|TRBJ1-1|TRBV19
CASSIRQGNTEAFF
TGTGCCAGTAGTATAAGACAGGGCAACACTGAAGCTTTCTTT
>TRBD1|once|TRBJ1-2|TRBV15
CATSRGGQGGLRGYGYTF
TGTGCCACCAGCAGAGGAGGGCAGGGGGGCCTCCGAGGCTATGGCTACACCTTC
>-|-|TRBJ2-2|TRBV2
CASSEAGGSTGELFF
TGTGCCAGCAGTGAAGCCGGGGGATCCACCGGGGAGCTGTTTTTT
>TRBD1|-|TRBJ2-4|TRBV29-1
CSVFRQGERNIQYF
TGCAGCGTTTTTAGACAGGGGGAAAGAAACATTCAGTACTTC
>-|-|TRBJ1-4|TRBV6-1
CASSDTLAGGPNEKLFF
TGTGCCAGCAGTGACACTCTTGCGGGAGGGCCAAATGAAAAACTGTTTTTT
>-|-|TRBJ2-7|TRBV7-2
CASRPGTSLYEQYF
TGTGCCAGCAGACCCGGGACTTCTCTCTACGAGCAGTACTTC
>TRBD2|-|TRBJ2-3|TRBV2
CANAVSGFTDTQYF
TGTGCCAACGCCGTTAGCGGGTTCACAGATACGCAGTATTTT
>-|-|TRBJ2-2|TRBV7-2
CASSLVGVGPGELFF
TGTGCCAGCAGCTTAGTAGGGGTTGGACCCGGGGAGCTGTTTTTT